This passage covers 10 T cell receptor beta chains from one sample sequenced in a study of T-cell reconstitution after alpha-beta-depleted transplantation in children (dated by TCRdb to 2016 to 2018). The treatment or condition label, as the study defines it: allogeneic hematopoietic cell transplantation with graft depleted of TCRalphabeta T cells and CD19 B cells. Preparation of the library involved PCR. The sequencer listed for this sample is Illumina HiSeq 2500. Molecular barcoding was employed in the preparation of TCR libraries, with unique molecular identifiers being used to normalize TCRbeta repertoire quantification. TCRdb applied fastp at Q25 and MiXCR to the public reads, then kept only in-frame beta chains. Rows are combined by CDR3 protein, so each entry shows the most common genes and DNA. This sample has hundreds of thousands of distinct CDR3 sequences in its table, and around 15% of those were observed once. The ten most abundant clones make up about 41% of the sample.

The sequences come from PBMCs, mostly from graft donor cells, collected 360 days after TCRalphabeta/CD19-depleted stem cell transplant. All receptors come from a male patient aged 2 to 9 who had a stem cell transplant for acute lymphoblastic leukemia, so the T cells may come from the graft donor.

This clonotype was observed a few times. The rearrangement links TRBV11-2 to TRBJ2-5, with a possible D match to TRBD2 (6 bases). Germline V gives CDR1 SGHAT, CDR2 FQNNGV. Trimming cost V 1 base and J 5 bases, with 17 bases left between them. This CDR3 has 16 amino acids. The CDR3 reads CASSLGGGRAQETQYF. DNA for the CDR3: TGTGCCAGCAGCTTAGGGGGAGGCAGGGCGCAGGAGACCCAGTACTTC.

The CDR3 is CASSMTGLATDTQYF. CDR3 bases: TGTGCCAGTAGTATGACAGGACTAGCGACAGATACGCAGTATTTT. The chain employs TRBV19 and TRBJ2-3; 9 bases match TRBD2. V was clipped by 3 bases and J by 3 bases; unmatched bases: 4. Germline CDR1 reads LNHDA; CDR2 reads SQIVND (reference sequence). The CDR3 runs 15 residues.

This clonotype was found a few times. V gene TRBV20-1 combines with J gene TRBJ1-2; weak D call: TRBD1 (5 bases). The germline V and J ends were trimmed by 3 bases and 4 bases, with 9 bases remaining between them. The germline V gene encodes CDR1 DFQATT and CDR2 SNEGSKA (reference sequence). The CDR3 is made up of 12 amino acids. CDR3 loop: CSARGESYGYTF. The CDR3 coding sequence is TGCAGTGCTAGGGGGGAGAGCTATGGCTACACCTTC.

The table lists this clonotype with many counts. The genes are TRBV12-3 or TRBV12-4 and TRBJ1-5; maybe TRBD1 (5 bases). The CDR3 loop spans 15 amino acids. The V end was cut by 3 bases, the J end by 0 bases, with 9 bases between. The CDR3 DNA reads TGTGCCAGCAGTTTCCGCAGGGTTAGCAATCAGCCCCAGCATTTT. Protein sequence: CASSFRRVSNQPQHF.

The rearrangement links TRBV6-5 to TRBJ2-7; D remains ambiguous. The V gene's germline CDR1 is MNHEY and CDR2 SVGAGI. V lost 2 bases, J lost 2 bases, and 10 bases lay in between. This CDR3 contains 14 residues. The CDR3 DNA follows: TGTGCCAGCAGTTACCTGGACGGTCCCTACGAGCAGTACTTC. Encoded protein: CASSYLDGPYEQYF.

The chain links TRBV20-1 to TRBJ2-1, with a tentative D call TRBD2 (5 bases). The length of the CDR3 is 14 residues. V shed 3 bases and J shed 4 bases, with 13 bases lying between them. Germline V gene lookup returns CDR1 DFQATT and CDR2 SNEGSKA (reference sequence). DNA for the CDR3: TGCAGTGCTAGTGTGGCTAGCCTATACAATGAGCAGTTCTTC. Residues: CSASVASLYNEQFF.

This clonotype was observed a few times. This sequence joins TRBV4-1 and TRBJ2-3; 10 nucleotides agree with TRBD2. Trimming at V came to 1 base and at J to 6 bases, leaving 10 bases not matched to a gene. The CDR3 is 17 amino acids. Germline CDR1 and CDR2: MGHRA and YSYEKL. The CDR3 spells CASSQVRLAGVGDTQYF. For the CDR3, the DNA is TGCGCCAGCAGCCAAGTGAGGCTAGCGGGAGTCGGGGATACGCAGTATTTT.

There are many counts of this clonotype. The V and J genes are TRBV12-3 or TRBV12-4 and TRBJ1-1; D not resolved. The CDR3 sequence is 15 residues long. With 3 bases removed from V and 5 bases from J, the gap between germline ends came to 16 bases. The CDR3 nucleotides read TGTGCCAGCAGTTTTCGTCTCCACCGGAGGACTGAAGCTTTCTTT. It translates to CASSFRLHRRTEAFF.

This clonotype was picked up one time. Written as DNA, the CDR3 is TGTGCCAGCTCCGGCCTCCTGGAGGTCAATGAGCAGTTCTTC. It codes for CASSGLLEVNEQFF. The V and J genes are TRBV6-1 and TRBJ2-1; TRBD2 is a possible D gene (5 bases). Germline V gene lookup returns CDR1 MNHNS and CDR2 SASEGT. V dropped 8 bases and J dropped 6 bases, with 17 bases sitting between them. CDR3 length equals 14 residues.

In this sample, this clonotype turned up a few times. V and J are TRBV27 and TRBJ2-7; 7 bases match TRBD2. The CDR3 covers 15 residues. From germline, CDR1 is MNHEY and CDR2 SMNVEV (reference sequence). V was pared by 5 bases and J by 2 bases, with 9 bases of the junction left unmatched. CDR3 bases: TGTGCCAGCAGTGGGGGGGAATGTGATACCTACGAGCAGTACTTC. This codes for CASSGGECDTYEQYF.